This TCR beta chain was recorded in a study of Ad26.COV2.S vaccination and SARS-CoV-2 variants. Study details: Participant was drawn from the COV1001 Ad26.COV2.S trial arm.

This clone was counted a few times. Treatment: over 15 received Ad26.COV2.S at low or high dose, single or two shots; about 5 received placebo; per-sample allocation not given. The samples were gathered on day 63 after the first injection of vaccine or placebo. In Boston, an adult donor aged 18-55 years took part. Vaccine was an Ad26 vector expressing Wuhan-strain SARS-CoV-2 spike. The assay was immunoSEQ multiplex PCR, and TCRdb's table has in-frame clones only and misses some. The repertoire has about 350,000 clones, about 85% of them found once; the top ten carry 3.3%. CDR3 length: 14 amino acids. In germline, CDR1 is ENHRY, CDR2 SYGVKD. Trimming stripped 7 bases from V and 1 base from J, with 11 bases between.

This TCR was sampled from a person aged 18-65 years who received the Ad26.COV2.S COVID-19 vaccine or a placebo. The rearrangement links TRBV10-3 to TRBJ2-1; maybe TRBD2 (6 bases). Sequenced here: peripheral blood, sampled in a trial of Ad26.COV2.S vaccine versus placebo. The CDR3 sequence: CAIKELASYNEQFF. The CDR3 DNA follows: TGTGCCATCAAGGAACTAGCTTCCTACAATGAGCAGTTCTTC.